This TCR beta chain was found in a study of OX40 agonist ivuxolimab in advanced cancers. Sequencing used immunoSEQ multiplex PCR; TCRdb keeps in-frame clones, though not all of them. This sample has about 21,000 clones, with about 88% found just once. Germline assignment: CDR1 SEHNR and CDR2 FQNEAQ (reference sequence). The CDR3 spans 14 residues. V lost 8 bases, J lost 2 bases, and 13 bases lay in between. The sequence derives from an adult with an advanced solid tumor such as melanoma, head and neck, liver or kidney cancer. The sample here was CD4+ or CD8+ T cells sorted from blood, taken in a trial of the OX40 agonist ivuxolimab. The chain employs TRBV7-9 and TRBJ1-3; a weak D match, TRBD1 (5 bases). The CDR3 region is CASQERGTGNTIYF. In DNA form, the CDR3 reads TGTGCCAGCCAAGAGAGGGGTACTGGAAACACCATATATTTT.